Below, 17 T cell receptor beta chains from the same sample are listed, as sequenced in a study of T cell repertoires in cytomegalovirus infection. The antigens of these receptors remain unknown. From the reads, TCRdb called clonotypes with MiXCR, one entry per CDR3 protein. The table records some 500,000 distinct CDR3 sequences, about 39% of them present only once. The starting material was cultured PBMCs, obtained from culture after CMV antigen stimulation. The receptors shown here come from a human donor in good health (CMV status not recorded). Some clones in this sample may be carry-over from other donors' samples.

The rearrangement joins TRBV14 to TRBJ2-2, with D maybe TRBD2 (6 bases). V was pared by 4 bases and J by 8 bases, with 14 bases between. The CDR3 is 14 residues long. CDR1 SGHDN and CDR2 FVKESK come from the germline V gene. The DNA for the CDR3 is TGTGCCAGCAGCCCCCACGGGGGTTGGGGGGAGCTGTTTTTT. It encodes CASSPHGGWGELFF. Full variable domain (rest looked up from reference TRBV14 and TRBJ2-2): EAGVTQFPSHSVIEKGQTVTLRCDPISGHDNLYWYRRVMGKEIKFLLHFVKESKQDESGMPNNRFLAERTGGTYSTLKVQPAELEDSGVYFCASSPHGGWGELFFGEGSRLTVL.

The CDR3 protein is CASTYYSALLNTEAFF. The CDR3 nucleotides are TGTGCCAGCACCTACTACTCGGCGCTTCTGAACACTGAAGCTTTCTTT. The chain is built from TRBV6-6 and TRBJ1-1; D uncertain. The germline gives CDR1 MNHNY, CDR2 SVGAGI (reference sequence). The CDR3 extends over 16 amino acids. Trimming pared 7 bases from V and 0 bases from J, leaving 18 bases between.

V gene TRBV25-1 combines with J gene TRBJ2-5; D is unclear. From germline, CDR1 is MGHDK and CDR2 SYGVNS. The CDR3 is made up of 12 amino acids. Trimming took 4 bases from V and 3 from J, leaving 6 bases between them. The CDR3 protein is CASSGNEETQYF. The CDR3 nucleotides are TGTGCCAGCAGTGGCAATGAAGAGACCCAGTACTTC.

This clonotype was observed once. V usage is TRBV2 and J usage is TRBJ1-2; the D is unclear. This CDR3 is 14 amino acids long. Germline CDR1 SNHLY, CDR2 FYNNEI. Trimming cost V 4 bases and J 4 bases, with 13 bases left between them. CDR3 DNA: TGTGCCAGCAGTGCAGGCCCGGGTGCCTATGGCTACACCTTC. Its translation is CASSAGPGAYGYTF.

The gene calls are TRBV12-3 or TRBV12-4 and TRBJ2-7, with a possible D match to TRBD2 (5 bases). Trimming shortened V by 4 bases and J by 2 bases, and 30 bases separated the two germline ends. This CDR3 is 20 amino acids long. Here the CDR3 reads CASSWVEEQQTPREPYEQYF. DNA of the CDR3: TGTGCCAGCAGTTGGGTGGAGGAACAGCAGACCCCAAGGGAGCCCTACGAGCAGTACTTC.

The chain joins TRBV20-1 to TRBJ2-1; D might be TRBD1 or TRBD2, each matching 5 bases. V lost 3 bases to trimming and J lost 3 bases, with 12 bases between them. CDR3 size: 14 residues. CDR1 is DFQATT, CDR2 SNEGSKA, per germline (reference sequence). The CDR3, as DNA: TGCAGTGCTAGGGGGACCACGCTCTACAATGAGCAGTTCTTC. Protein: CSARGTTLYNEQFF.

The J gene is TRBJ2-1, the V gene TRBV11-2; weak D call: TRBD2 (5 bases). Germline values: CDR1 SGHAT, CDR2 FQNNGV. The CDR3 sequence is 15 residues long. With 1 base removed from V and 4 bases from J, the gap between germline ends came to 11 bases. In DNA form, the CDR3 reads TGTGCCAGCAGCTTAGCCAGCGGTACTTACAATGAGCAGTTCTTC. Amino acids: CASSLASGTYNEQFF.

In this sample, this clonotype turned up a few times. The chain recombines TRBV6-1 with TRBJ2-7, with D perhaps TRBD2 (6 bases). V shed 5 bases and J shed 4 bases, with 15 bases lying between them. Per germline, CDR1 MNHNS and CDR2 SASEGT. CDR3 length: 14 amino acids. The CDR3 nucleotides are TGTGCCAGCAGTAAACCCAGGAGGGGTTACGAGCAGTACTTC. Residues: CASSKPRRGYEQYF.

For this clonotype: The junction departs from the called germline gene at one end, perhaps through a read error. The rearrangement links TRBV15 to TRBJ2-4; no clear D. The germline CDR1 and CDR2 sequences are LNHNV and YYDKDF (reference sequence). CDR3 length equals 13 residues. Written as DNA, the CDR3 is TGTGCCACCAGCAGAGATGGCCAGACGGGCGTCGACTTC. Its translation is CATSRDGQTGVDF.

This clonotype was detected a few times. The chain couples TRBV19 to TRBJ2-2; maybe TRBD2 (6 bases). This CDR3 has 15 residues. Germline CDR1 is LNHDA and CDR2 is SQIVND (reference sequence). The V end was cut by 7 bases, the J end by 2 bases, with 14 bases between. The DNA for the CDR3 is TGTGCCAGTACTCGGAGCGGGTACAACACCGGGGAGCTGTTTTTT. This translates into CASTRSGYNTGELFF.

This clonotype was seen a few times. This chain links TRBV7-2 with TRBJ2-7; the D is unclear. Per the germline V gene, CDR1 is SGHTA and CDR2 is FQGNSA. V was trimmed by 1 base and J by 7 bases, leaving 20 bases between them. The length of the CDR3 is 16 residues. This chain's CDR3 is CASSLGLFGLRREQYF. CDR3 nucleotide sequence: TGTGCCAGCAGCTTAGGATTATTTGGGCTCCGGCGGGAGCAGTACTTC.

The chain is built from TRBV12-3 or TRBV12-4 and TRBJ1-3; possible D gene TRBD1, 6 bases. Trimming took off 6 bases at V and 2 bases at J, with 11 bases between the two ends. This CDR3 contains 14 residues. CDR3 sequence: CASRGSGAGNTIYF. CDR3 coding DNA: TGTGCCAGCAGGGGGTCAGGGGCTGGAAACACCATATATTTT.

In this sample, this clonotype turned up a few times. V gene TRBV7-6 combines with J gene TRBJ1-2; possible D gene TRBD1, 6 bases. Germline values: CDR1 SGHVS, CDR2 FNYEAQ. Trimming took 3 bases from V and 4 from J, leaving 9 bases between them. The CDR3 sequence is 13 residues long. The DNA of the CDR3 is TGTGCCAGCAGCTTGGGACATAGCTATGGCTACACCTTC. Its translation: CASSLGHSYGYTF.

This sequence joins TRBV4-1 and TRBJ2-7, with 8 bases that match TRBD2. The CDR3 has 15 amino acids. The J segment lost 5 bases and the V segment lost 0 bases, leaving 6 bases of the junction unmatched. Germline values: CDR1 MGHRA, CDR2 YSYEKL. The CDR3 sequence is CASSQDTGGADEQYF. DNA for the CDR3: TGCGCCAGCAGCCAAGATACCGGGGGGGCCGACGAGCAGTACTTC.

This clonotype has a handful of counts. CDR3 sequence reads: CASSLDSFRNEQFF. The CDR3 DNA reads TGCGCCAGCAGCTTGGACAGCTTCCGCAATGAGCAGTTCTTC. This chain joins TRBV5-1 and TRBJ2-1; D unclear. CDR3 size: 14 residues. Germline CDR1 SGHRS, CDR2 YFSETQ. V gave up 0 bases and J gave up 6 bases, with 10 bases separating them.

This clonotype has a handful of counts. The CDR3 DNA reads TGCGCCAGCAGCCAAAGGGAAACGTACAATGAGCAGTTCTTC. This gives the protein CASSQRETYNEQFF. This chain connects TRBV4-3 to TRBJ2-1; D gene uncertain. The CDR3 is 14 residues long. Trimming removed 2 bases at V and 4 bases at J, with 9 bases between. Germline CDR1 reads LGHNA; CDR2 reads YSLEER.

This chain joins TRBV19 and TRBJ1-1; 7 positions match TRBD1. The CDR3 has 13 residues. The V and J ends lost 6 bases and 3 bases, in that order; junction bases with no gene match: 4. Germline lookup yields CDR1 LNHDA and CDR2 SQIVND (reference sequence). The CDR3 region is CASRGGWDTEAFF. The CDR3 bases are TGTGCCAGTAGAGGGGGCTGGGACACTGAAGCTTTCTTT.